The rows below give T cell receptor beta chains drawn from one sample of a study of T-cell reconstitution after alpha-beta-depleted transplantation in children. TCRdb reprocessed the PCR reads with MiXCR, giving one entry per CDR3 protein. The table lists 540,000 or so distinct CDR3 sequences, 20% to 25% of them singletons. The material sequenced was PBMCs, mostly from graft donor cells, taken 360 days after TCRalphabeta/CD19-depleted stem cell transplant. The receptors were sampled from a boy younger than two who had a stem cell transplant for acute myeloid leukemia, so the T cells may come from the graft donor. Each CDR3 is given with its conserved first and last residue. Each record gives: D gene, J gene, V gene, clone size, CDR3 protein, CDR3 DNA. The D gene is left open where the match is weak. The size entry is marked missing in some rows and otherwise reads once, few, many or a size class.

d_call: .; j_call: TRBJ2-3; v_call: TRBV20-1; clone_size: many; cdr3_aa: CSARDFRRTSTDTQYF; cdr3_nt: TGCAGTGCTAGAGATTTTCGGCGGACTAGCACAGATACGCAGTATTTT
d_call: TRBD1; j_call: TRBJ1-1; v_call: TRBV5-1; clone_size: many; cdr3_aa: CASRPGQGRGTEAFF; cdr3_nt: TGCGCCAGCAGGCCCGGACAGGGAAGAGGGACTGAAGCTTTCTTT
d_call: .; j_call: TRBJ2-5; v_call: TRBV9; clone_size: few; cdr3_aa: CASSVATTQETQYF; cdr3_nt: TGTGCCAGCAGCGTAGCTACTACCCAAGAGACCCAGTACTTC
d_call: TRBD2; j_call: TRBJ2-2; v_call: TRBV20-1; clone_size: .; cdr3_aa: CSARDRRGGGTGELFF; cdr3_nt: TGCAGTGCTAGAGATCGGCGGGGGGGCGGCACCGGGGAGCTGTTTTTT
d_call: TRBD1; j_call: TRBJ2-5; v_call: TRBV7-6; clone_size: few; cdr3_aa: CASSLGDRGLETQYF; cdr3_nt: TGTGCCAGCAGCTTAGGGGACAGGGGACTGGAGACCCAGTACTTC
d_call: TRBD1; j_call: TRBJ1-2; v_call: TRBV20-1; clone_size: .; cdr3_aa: CSAFNPGTGDGGYTF; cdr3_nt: TGCAGTGCCTTTAATCCCGGGACAGGGGACGGTGGCTACACCTTC
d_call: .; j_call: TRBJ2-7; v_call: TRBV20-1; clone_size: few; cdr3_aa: CSARVPYSFPGHRGYEQYF; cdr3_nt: TGCAGTGCTAGAGTCCCTTATTCTTTTCCGGGACATCGGGGGTACGAGCAGTACTTC
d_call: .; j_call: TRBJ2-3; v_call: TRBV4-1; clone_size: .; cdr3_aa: CASSQAPTITDTQYF; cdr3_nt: TGCGCCAGCAGCCAAGCACCGACCATCACAGATACGCAGTATTTT
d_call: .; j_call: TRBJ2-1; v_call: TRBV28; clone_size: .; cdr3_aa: CASSLITSIYYNEQFF; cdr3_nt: TGTGCCAGCAGTTTAATCACTAGCATATACTACAATGAGCAGTTCTTC
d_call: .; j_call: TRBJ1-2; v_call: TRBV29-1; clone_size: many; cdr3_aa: CSVNIDYGYTF; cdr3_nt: TGCAGCGTCAACATAGATTATGGCTACACCTTC
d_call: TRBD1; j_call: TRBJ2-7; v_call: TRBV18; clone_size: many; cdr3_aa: CASSPETGATYEQYF; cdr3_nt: TGTGCCAGCTCACCAGAAACAGGGGCAACCTACGAGCAGTACTTC
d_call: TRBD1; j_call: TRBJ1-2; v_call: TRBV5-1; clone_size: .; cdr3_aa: CASSLGQGHYGYTF; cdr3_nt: TGCGCCAGCAGCTTGGGACAGGGGCACTATGGCTACACCTTC
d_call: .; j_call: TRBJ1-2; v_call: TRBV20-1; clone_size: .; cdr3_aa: CSARDEGGYGYTF; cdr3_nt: TGCAGTGCTAGAGATGAGGGAGGCTATGGCTACACCTTC
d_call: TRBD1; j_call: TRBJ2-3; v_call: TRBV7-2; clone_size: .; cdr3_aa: CASSTPGGATDTQYF; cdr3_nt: TGTGCCAGCAGCACCCCAGGGGGCGCCACAGATACGCAGTATTTT
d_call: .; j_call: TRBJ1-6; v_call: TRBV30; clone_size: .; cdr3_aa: CAWSVSGSDSPLHF; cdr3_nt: TGTGCCTGGAGTGTTTCTGGATCGGATTCACCCCTCCACTTT
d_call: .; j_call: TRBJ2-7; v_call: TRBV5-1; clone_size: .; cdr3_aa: CASSFLEGHTVEQYF; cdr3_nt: TGCGCCAGCAGCTTTCTTGAGGGCCATACGGTCGAGCAGTACTTC
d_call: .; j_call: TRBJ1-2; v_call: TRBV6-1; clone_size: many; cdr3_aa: CASSQGTVYGYTF; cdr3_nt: TGTGCCAGCAGTCAAGGGACGGTCTATGGCTACACCTTC
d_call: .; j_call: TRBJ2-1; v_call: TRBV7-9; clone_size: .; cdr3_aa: CASSLANFRGDYNEQFF; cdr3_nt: TGTGCCAGCAGCTTAGCGAACTTTCGAGGGGACTACAATGAGCAGTTCTTC
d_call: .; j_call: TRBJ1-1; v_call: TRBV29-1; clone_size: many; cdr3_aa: CSVERGNRNTEAFF; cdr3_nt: TGCAGCGTTGAAAGGGGAAACCGGAACACTGAAGCTTTCTTT
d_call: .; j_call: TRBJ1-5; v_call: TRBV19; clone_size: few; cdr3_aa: CASKRGDQPQHF; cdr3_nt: TGTGCCAGTAAAAGGGGAGATCAGCCCCAGCATTTT